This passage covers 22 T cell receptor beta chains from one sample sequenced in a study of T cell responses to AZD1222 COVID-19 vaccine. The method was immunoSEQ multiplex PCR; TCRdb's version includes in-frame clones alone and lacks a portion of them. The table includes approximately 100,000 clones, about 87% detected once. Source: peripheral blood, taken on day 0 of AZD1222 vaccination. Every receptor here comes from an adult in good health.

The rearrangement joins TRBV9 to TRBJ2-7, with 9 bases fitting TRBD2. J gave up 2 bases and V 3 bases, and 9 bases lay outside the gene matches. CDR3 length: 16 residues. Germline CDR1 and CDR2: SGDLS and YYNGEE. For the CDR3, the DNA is TGTGCCAGCAGCGCAAACTGGGGCGGGAGGGCCTACGAGCAGTACTTC. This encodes CASSANWGGRAYEQYF.

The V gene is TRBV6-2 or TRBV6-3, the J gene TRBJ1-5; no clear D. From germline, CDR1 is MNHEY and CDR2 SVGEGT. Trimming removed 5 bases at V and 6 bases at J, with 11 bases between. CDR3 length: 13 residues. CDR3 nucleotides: TGTGCCAGCAGTCGGGGTGCCGGTCAGCCCCAGCATTTT. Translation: CASSRGAGQPQHF.

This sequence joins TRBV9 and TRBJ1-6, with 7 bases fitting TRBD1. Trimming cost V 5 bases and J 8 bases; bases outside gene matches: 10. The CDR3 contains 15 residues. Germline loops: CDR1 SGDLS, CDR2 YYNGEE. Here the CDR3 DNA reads TGTGCCAGCAGTCCCGGAGGGGGCTCCGATTCACCCCTCCACTTT. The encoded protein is CASSPGGGSDSPLHF.

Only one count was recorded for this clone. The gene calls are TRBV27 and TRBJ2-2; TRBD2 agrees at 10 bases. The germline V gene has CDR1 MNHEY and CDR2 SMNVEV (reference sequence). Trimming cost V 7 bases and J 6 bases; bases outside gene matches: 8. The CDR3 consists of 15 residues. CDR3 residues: CASKDLAGVPGELFF. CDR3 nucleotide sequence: TGTGCCAGCAAAGACCTAGCGGGAGTCCCCGGGGAGCTGTTTTTT.

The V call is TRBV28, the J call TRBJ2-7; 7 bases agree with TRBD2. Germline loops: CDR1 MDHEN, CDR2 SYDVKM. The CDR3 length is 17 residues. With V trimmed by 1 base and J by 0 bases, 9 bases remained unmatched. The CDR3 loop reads CASSLSGDYLLSYEQYF. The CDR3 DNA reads TGTGCCAGCAGTTTATCGGGGGACTACTTACTCTCCTACGAGCAGTACTTC.

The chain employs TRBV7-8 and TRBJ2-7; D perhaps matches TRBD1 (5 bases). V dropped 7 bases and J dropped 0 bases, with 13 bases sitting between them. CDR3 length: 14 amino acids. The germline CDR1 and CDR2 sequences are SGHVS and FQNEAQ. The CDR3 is CASNLRGASYEQYF. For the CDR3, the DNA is TGTGCCAGCAACCTTAGGGGTGCCTCCTACGAGCAGTACTTC.

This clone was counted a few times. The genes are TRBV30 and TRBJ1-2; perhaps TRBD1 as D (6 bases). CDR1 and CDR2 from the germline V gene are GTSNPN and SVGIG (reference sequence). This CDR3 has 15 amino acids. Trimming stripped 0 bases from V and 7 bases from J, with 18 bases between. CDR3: CAWSVRGARGSGYTF. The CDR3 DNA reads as TGTGCCTGGAGTGTACGAGGGGCCAGGGGTTCTGGCTACACCTTC. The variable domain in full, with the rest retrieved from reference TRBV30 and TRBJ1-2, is SQTIHQWPATLVQPVGSPLSLECTVEGTSNPNLYWYRQAAGRGLQLLFYSVGIGQISSEVPQNLSASRPQDRQFILSSKKLLLSDSGFYLCAWSVRGARGSGYTFGSGTRLTVV.

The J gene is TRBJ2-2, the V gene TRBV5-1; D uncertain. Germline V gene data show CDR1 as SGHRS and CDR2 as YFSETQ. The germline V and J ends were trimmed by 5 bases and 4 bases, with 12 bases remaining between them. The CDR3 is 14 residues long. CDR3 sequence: CASRRGESTGELFF. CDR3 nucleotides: TGCGCCAGCAGACGAGGAGAAAGCACCGGGGAGCTGTTTTTT.

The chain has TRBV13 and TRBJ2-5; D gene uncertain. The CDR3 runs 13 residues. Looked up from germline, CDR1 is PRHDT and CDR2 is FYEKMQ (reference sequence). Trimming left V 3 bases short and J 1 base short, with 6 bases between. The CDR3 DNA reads TGTGCCAGCAGCTTCGGCAGCCAAGAGACCCAGTACTTC. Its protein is CASSFGSQETQYF.

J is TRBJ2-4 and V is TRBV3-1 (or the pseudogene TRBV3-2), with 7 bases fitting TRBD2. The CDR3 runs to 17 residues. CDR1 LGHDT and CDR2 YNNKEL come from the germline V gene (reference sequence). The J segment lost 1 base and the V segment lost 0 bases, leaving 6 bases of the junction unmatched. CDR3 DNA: TGTGCCAGCAGCCAAGAGGGCGGGAGAGTGGCCAAAAACATTCAGTACTTC. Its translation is CASSQEGGRVAKNIQYF.

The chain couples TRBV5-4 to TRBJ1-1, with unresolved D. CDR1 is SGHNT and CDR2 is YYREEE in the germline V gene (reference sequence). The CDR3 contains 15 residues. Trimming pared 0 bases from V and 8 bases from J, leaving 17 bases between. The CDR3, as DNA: TGTGCCAGCAGCTTGGGAGGTGGGGTAGATCAAGAAGCTTTCTTT. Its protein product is CASSLGGGVDQEAFF.

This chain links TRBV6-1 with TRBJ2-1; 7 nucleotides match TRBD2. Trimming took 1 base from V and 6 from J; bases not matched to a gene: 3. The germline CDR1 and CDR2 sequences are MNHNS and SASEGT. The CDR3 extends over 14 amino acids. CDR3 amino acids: CASSEGGRFNEQFF. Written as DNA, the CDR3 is TGTGCCAGCAGTGAAGGCGGGAGATTCAATGAGCAGTTCTTC.

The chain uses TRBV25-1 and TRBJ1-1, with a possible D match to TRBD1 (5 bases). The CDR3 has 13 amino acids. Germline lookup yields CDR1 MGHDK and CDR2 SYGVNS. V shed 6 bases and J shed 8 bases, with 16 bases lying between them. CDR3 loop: CASSLTSQGEAFF. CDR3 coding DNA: TGTGCCAGCAGCCTAACTTCTCAGGGAGAAGCTTTCTTT.

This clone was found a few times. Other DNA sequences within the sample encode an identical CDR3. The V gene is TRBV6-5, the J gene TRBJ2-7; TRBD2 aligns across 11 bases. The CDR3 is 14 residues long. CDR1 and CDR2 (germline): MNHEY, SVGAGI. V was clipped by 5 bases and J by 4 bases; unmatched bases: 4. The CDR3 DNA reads TGTGCCAGCAGTCCCGGGACTAGCGGTTACGAGCAGTACTTC. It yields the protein CASSPGTSGYEQYF.

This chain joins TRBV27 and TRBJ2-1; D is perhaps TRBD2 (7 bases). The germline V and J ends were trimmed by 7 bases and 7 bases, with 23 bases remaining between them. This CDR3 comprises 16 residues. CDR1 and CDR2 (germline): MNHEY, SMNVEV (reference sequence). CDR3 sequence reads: CASTLGAGVAANEQFF. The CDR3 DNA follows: TGTGCCAGCACCCTGGGGGCGGGAGTCGCCGCTAATGAGCAGTTCTTC.

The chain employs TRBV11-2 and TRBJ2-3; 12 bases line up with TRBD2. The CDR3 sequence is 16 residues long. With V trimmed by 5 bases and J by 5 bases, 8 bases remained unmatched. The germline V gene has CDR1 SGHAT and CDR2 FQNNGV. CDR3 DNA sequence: TGTGCCAGCAGCACGCGACTAGCGGGAGTAGGAGATACGCAGTATTTT. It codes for CASSTRLAGVGDTQYF.

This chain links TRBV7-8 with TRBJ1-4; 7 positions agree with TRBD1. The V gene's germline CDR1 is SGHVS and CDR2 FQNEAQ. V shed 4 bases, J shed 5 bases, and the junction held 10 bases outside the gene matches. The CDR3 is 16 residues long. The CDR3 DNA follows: TGTGCCAGCAGCTCTCAGCCGGGACAGTTAAATGAAAAACTGTTTTTT. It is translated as CASSSQPGQLNEKLFF.

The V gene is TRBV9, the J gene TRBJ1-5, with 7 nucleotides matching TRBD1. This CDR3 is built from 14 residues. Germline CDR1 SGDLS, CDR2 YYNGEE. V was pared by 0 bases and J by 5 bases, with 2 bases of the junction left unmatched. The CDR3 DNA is TGTGCCAGCAGCGTAGGACAGGGTGATCAGCCCCAGCATTTT. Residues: CASSVGQGDQPQHF.

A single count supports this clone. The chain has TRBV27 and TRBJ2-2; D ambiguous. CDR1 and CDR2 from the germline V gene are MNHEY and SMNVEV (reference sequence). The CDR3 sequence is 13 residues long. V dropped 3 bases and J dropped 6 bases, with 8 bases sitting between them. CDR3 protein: CASSFSFPGELFF. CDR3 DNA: TGTGCCAGCAGTTTTTCCTTCCCCGGGGAGCTGTTTTTT.

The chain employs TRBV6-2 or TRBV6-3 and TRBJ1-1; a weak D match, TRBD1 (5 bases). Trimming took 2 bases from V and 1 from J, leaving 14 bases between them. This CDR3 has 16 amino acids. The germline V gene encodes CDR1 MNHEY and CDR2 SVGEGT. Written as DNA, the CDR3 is TGTGCCAGCAGTTACCCCATTCATGGGGGGAACACTGAAGCTTTCTTT. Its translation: CASSYPIHGGNTEAFF.

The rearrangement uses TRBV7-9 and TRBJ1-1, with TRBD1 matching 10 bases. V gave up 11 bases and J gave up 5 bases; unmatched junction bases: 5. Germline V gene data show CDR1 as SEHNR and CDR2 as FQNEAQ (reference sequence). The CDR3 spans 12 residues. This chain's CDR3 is CAGDRGQTEAFF. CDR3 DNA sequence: TGTGCCGGGGACAGGGGTCAGACTGAAGCTTTCTTT.

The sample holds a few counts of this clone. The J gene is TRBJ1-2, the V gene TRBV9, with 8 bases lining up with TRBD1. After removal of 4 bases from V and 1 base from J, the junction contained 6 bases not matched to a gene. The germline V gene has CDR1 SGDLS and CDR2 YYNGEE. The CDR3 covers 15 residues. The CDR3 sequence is CASSPRQGNNYGYTF. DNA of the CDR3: TGTGCCAGCAGCCCACGACAGGGGAATAACTATGGCTACACCTTC.